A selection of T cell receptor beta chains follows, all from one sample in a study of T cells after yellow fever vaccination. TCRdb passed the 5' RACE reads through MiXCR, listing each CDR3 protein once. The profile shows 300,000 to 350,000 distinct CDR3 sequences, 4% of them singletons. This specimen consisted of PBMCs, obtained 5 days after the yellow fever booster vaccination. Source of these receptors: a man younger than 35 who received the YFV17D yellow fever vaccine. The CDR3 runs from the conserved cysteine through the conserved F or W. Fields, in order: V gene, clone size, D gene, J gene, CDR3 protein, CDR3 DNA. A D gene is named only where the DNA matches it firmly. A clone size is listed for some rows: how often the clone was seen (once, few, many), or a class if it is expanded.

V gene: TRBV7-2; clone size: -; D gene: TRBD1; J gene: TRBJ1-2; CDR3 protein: CASSFDRQGTYSGYTF; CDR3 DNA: TGTGCCAGCAGCTTCGACCGACAGGGAACGTACAGTGGCTACACCTTC
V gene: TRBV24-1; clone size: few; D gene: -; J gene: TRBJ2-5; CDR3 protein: CATSESGIRETQYF; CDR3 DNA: TGTGCCACCAGTGAGTCCGGGATAAGGGAGACCCAGTACTTC
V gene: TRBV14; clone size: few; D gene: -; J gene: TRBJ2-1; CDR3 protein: CASKTRQNNEQFF; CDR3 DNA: TGTGCCAGCAAGACTCGACAGAACAATGAGCAGTTCTTC
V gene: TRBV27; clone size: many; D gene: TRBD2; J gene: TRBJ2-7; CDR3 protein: CATTAGGPSGYEEQYF; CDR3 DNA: TGTGCCACCACGGCGGGGGGGCCCAGCGGTTACGAAGAGCAGTACTTC
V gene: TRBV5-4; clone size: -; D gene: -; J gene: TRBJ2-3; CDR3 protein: CASSFAPGGSGTDTQYF; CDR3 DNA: TGTGCCAGCAGCTTTGCCCCTGGGGGGAGCGGGACAGATACGCAGTATTTT
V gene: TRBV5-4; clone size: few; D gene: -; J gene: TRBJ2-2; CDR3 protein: CASSFGMGLLTGELFF; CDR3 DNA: TGTGCCAGCAGCTTTGGAATGGGACTTTTAACCGGGGAGCTGTTTTTT
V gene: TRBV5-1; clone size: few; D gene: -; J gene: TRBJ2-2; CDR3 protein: CASSTVRANTGELFF; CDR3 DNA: TGCGCCAGCAGCACGGTCCGAGCTAACACCGGGGAGCTGTTTTTT
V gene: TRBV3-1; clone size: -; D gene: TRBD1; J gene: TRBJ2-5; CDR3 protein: CASTLTDRAEGTQYF; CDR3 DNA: TGTGCCAGCACCCTAACGGACAGGGCAGAAGGGACCCAGTACTTC
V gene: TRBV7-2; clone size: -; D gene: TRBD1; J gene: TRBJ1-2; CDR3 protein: CASSTDRESGYTF; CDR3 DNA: TGTGCCAGCAGCACGGACAGGGAAAGTGGCTACACCTTC
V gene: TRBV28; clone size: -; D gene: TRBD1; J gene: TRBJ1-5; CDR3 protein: CASSQTGAGNQPQHF; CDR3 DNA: TGTGCCAGCAGCCAAACAGGGGCCGGCAATCAGCCCCAGCATTTT
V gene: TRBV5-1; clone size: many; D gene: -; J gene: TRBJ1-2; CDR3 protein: CASSSTTLEGGYTF; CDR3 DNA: TGCGCCAGCAGCTCGACAACCCTCGAGGGAGGCTACACCTTC
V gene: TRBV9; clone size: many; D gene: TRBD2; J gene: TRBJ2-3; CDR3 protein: CASSPRGGEGTQYF; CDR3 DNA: TGTGCCAGCAGCCCCCGCGGAGGGGAGGGTACGCAGTATTTT
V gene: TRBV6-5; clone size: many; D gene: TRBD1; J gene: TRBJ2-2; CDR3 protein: CASRPRGLGTGELFF; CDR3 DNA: TGTGCCAGCAGACCAAGGGGGCTAGGGACCGGGGAGCTGTTTTTT
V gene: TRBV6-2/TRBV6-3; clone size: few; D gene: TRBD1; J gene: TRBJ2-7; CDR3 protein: CASSSRTDRDEQYF; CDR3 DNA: TGTGCCAGCAGTTCGCGGACCGACAGGGACGAGCAGTACTTC
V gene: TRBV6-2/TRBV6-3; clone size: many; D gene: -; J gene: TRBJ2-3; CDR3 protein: CASSPSAGFTDTQYF; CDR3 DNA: TGTGCCAGCAGTCCCAGCGCAGGGTTCACAGATACGCAGTATTTT
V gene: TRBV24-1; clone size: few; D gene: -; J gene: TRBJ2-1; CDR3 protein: CATSAPSRQGRNEQFF; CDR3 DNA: TGTGCCACCAGTGCCCCGAGTAGGCAGGGGAGAAATGAGCAGTTCTTC
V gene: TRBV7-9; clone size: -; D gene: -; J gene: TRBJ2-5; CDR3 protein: CASSPPPRGSETQYF; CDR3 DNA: TGTGCCAGCAGCCCCCCGCCTCGGGGCAGCGAGACCCAGTACTTC
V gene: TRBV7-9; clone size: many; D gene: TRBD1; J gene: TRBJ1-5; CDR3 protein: CASSWDRGGGNQPQHF; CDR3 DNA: TGTGCCAGCAGCTGGGACAGGGGAGGTGGCAATCAGCCCCAGCATTTT